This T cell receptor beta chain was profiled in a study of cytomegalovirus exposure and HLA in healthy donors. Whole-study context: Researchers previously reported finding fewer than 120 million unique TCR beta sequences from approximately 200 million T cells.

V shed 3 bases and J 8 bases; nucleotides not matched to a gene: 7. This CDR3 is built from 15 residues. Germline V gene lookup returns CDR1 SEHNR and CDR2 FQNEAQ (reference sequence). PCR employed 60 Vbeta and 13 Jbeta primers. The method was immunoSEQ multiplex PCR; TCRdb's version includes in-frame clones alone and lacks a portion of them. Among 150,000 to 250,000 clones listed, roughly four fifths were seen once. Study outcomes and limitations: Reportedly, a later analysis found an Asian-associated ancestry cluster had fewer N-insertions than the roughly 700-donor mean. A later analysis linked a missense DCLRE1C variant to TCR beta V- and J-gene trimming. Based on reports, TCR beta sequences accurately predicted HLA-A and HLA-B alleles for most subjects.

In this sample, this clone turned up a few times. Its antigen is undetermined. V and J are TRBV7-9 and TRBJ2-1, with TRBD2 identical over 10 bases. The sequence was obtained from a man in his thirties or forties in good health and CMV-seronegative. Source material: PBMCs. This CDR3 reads CASSFGPSGSYEQFF. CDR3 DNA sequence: TGTGCCAGCAGCTTCGGGCCTAGCGGGAGTTATGAGCAGTTCTTC.